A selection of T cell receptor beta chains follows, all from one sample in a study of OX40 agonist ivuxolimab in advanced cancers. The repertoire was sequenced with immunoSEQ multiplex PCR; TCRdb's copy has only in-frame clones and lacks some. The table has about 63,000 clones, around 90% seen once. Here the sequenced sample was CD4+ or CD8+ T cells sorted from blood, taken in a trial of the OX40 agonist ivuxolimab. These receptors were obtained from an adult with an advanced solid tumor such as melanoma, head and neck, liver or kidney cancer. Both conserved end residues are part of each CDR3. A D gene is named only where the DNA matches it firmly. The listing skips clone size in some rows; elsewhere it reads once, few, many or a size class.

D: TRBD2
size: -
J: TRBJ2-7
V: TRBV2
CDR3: CASSRRTSGRQLSYEQYF
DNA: TGTGCCAGCTCTAGAAGGACTAGCGGGAGGCAACTCTCCTACGAGCAGTACTTC

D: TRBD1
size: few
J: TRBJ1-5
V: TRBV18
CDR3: CASSAGQGGYQPQHF
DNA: TGTGCCAGCTCAGCGGGACAGGGAGGGTATCAGCCCCAGCATTTT

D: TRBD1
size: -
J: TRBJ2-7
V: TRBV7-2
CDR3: CASSLKGQASYEQYF
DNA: TGTGCCAGCAGCTTAAAGGGACAGGCCTCCTACGAGCAGTACTTC

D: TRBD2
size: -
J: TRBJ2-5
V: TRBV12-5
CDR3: CASARAGVAGDLLHF
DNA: TGTGCTAGTGCCCGAGCGGGGGTAGCGGGAGATCTTTTACACTTC

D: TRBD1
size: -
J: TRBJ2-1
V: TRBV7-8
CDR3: CASSLVGDRVYEQFF
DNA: TGTGCCAGCAGCTTAGTGGGGGACAGGGTCTATGAGCAGTTCTTC

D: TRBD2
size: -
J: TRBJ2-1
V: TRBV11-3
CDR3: CASSPSGTRLNEQFF
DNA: TGTGCCAGCAGCCCTAGCGGGACCCGTCTCAATGAGCAGTTCTTC

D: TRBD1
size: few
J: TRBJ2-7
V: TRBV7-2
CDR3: CASSTGTGFYEQYF
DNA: TGTGCCAGCAGTACCGGGACAGGGTTCTACGAGCAGTACTTC

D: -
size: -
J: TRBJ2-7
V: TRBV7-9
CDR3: CASSFQTGQYEQYF
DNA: TGTGCCAGCAGCTTCCAGACAGGACAATACGAGCAGTACTTC

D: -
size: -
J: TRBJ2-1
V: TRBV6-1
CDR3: CASSRGGKTYNEQFF
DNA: TGTGCCAGCAGTCGGGGTGGGAAAACCTACAATGAGCAGTTCTTC

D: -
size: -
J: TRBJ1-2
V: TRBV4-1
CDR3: CASSLSRGTGNYGYTF
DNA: TGCGCCAGCAGCCTCAGTCGAGGTACTGGGAACTATGGCTACACCTTC

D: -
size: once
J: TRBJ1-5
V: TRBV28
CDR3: CASGLLTGDQPQHF
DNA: TGTGCCAGCGGTCTTCTGACGGGCGATCAGCCCCAGCATTTT

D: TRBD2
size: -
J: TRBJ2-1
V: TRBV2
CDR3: CASSEGTSHLNEQFF
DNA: TGTGCCAGCAGTGAGGGGACTAGCCATCTTAACGAGCAGTTCTTC

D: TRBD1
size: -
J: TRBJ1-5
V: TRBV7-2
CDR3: CASSDRVNQPQHF
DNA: TGTGCCAGCAGCGACAGGGTTAATCAGCCCCAGCATTTT

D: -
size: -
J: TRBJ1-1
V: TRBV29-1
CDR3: CSVDRGYTEAFF
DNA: TGCAGCGTTGATCGGGGTTACACTGAAGCTTTCTTT

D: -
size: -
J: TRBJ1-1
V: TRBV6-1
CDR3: CASSRTMTNTEAFF
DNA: TGTGCCAGCAGTCGAACAATGACGAACACTGAAGCTTTCTTT

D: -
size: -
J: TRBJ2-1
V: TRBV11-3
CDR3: CASSLDNENEQFF
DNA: TGTGCCAGCAGCTTAGACAACGAAAATGAGCAGTTCTTC

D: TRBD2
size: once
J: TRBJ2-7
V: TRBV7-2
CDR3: CASSSRPGGDYEQYF
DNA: TGTGCCAGCAGCTCCCGGCCCGGGGGGGATTACGAGCAGTACTTC

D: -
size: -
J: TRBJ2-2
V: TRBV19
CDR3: CASSIVLNTGELFF
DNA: TGTGCCAGTAGTATTGTACTTAACACCGGGGAGCTGTTTTTT

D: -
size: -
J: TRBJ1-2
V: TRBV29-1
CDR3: CSVDRGAGYGYTF
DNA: TGCAGCGTTGATCGGGGGGCGGGCTATGGCTACACCTTC

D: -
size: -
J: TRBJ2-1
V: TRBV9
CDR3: CASGRVGNEQFF
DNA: TGTGCCAGCGGGAGAGTTGGCAATGAGCAGTTCTTC

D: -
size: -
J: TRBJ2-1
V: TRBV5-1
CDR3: CASSVAGDPNEQFF
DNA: TGCGCCAGCAGCGTAGCCGGGGACCCTAATGAGCAGTTCTTC

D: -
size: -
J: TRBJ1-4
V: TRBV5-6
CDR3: CASSLGRVGGEKLFF
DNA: TGTGCCAGCAGCTTGGGCCGAGTCGGAGGCGAAAAACTGTTTTTT

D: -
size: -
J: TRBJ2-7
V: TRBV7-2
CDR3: CASSPAMGTPLFAYEQYF
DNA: TGTGCCAGCAGCCCGGCCATGGGCACCCCCCTCTTCGCCTACGAGCAGTACTTC

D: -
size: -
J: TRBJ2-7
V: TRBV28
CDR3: CASSPQGQQYF
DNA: TGTGCCAGCAGTCCGCAGGGTCAGCAGTACTTC

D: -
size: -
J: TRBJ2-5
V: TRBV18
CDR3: CASSPLGRETQYF
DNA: TGTGCCAGCTCACCACTAGGGAGAGAGACCCAGTACTTC

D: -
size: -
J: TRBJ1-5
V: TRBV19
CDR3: CASSILRSGEGQPQHF
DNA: TGTGCCAGTAGTATCCTGAGGTCAGGGGAAGGGCAGCCCCAGCATTTT

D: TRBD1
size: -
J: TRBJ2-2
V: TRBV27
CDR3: CASRPKQGAIGELFF
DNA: TGTGCCAGCAGACCTAAACAGGGGGCAATCGGGGAGCTGTTTTTT

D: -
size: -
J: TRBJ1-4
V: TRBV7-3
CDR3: CASSLMLGEKLFF
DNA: TGTGCCAGCAGCTTAATGCTAGGCGAAAAACTGTTTTTT

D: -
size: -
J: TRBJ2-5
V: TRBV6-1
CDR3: CASTQGPQETQYF
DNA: TGTGCCAGCACCCAAGGTCCCCAAGAGACCCAGTACTTC

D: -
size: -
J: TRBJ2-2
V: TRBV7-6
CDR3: CASSLSFRGGNIGELFF
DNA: TGTGCCAGCAGCTTATCATTCCGGGGAGGAAATATCGGGGAGCTGTTTTTT

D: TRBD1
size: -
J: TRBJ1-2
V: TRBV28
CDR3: CASSLGRGGRGYTF
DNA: TGTGCCAGCAGTTTGGGACGAGGGGGCCGGGGCTACACCTTC

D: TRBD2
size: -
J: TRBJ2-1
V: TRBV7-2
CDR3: CASSPPGLAGGGSEQFF
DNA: TGTGCCAGCAGCCCGCCGGGACTAGCGGGGGGCGGGAGTGAGCAGTTCTTC

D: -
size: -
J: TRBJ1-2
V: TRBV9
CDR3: CASSVQQGNYGYTF
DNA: TGTGCCAGCAGCGTCCAACAGGGTAACTATGGCTACACCTTC

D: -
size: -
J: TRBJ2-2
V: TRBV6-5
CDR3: CASSYDRVTGELFF
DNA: TGTGCCAGCAGTTACGATCGAGTCACCGGGGAGCTGTTTTTT

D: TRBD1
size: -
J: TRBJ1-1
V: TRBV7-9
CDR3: CASSAPGQGAHNTEAFF
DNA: TGTGCCAGCAGTGCTCCGGGACAGGGGGCCCATAACACTGAAGCTTTCTTT

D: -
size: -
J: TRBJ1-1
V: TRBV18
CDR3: CASSPPANRLMNTEAFF
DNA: TGTGCCAGCTCACCGCCCGCCAACAGGCTCATGAACACTGAAGCTTTCTTT

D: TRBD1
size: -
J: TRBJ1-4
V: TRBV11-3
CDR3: CASSPGGTANEKLFF
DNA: TGTGCCAGCAGCCCAGGGGGGACCGCTAATGAAAAACTGTTTTTT

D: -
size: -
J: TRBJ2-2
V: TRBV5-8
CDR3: CASRGDRLGGELFF
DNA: TGTGCCAGCAGGGGGGATCGGCTGGGCGGGGAGCTGTTTTTT

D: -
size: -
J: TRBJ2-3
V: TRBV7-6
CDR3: CASSNRYSTDTQYF
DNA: TGTGCCAGCAGCAATCGGTACAGCACAGATACGCAGTATTTT

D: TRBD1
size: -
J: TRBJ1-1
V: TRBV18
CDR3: CASSRETGVNTEAFF
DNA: TGTGCCAGCTCACGTGAGACAGGGGTGAACACTGAAGCTTTCTTT

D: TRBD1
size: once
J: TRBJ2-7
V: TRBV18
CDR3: CASSPSQVTGATYEQYF
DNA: TGTGCCAGCTCACCAAGTCAGGTCACAGGGGCCACCTACGAGCAGTACTTC

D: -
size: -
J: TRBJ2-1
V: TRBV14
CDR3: CASSPHNEQFF
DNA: TGTGCCAGCAGCCCTCACAATGAGCAGTTCTTC